Listed below are T cell receptor beta chains from one sample, sequenced in a study of shared clonotypes between healthy human individuals. The method was immunoSEQ multiplex PCR; TCRdb's version includes in-frame clones alone and lacks a portion of them. Of roughly 700,000 clones in the sample, about 74% were seen once. Input material: memory CD4+ T cells sorted from blood. The receptors originated from a woman in her twenties or thirties in good health. Each CDR3 is given with its conserved first and last residue. Fields, in order: J gene, V gene, D gene, clone size, CDR3 protein, CDR3 DNA. The D gene is left open where the match is weak. Not all rows give a size; the values are once, few, many and, for expanded clones, a class.

j_gene: TRBJ1-2
v_gene: TRBV28
d_gene: .
abundance: .
CDR3aa: CASSLRNGYTF
CDR3nt: TGTGCCAGCAGCCTGAGGAACGGCTACACCTTC

j_gene: TRBJ1-5
v_gene: TRBV11-2
d_gene: .
abundance: few
CDR3aa: CASSLQGVGNQPQHF
CDR3nt: TGTGCCAGCAGCTTACAGGGAGTGGGCAATCAGCCCCAGCATTTT

j_gene: TRBJ2-1
v_gene: TRBV18
d_gene: .
abundance: few
CDR3aa: CASSLLLGEQFF
CDR3nt: TGTGCCAGCTCCCTCTTGTTGGGGGAGCAGTTCTTC

j_gene: TRBJ1-1
v_gene: TRBV28
d_gene: .
abundance: .
CDR3aa: CASSPNRDGTEAFF
CDR3nt: TGTGCCAGCAGTCCCAACAGGGATGGAACTGAAGCTTTCTTT

j_gene: TRBJ1-2
v_gene: TRBV9
d_gene: .
abundance: few
CDR3aa: CASSVATENYGYTF
CDR3nt: TGTGCCAGCAGCGTAGCTACAGAGAACTATGGCTACACCTTC

j_gene: TRBJ1-1
v_gene: TRBV2
d_gene: .
abundance: .
CDR3aa: CASRRVLQNTEAFF
CDR3nt: TGTGCCAGCAGAAGGGTCCTTCAGAACACTGAAGCTTTCTTT

j_gene: TRBJ2-3
v_gene: TRBV11-2
d_gene: .
abundance: .
CDR3aa: CASSLGPNAQYF
CDR3nt: TGTGCCAGCAGCTTAGGGCCTAACGCGCAGTATTTT

j_gene: TRBJ2-1
v_gene: TRBV5-1
d_gene: .
abundance: .
CDR3aa: CASSSGNNEQFF
CDR3nt: TGCGCCAGCAGCTCTGGGAACAATGAGCAGTTCTTC

j_gene: TRBJ2-3
v_gene: TRBV11-2
d_gene: TRBD2
abundance: .
CDR3aa: CASSTLAGVLTDTQYF
CDR3nt: TGTGCCAGCAGCACACTAGCGGGAGTTCTTACAGATACGCAGTATTTT

j_gene: TRBJ2-3
v_gene: TRBV28
d_gene: .
abundance: .
CDR3aa: CASSLGNTDTQYF
CDR3nt: TGTGCCAGCAGTTTAGGCAACACAGATACGCAGTATTTT

j_gene: TRBJ1-1
v_gene: TRBV2
d_gene: .
abundance: many
CDR3aa: CASAVWDEAFF
CDR3nt: TGTGCCAGCGCCGTCTGGGATGAAGCTTTCTTT

j_gene: TRBJ1-1
v_gene: TRBV5-1
d_gene: .
abundance: .
CDR3aa: CATRREARNTEAFF
CDR3nt: TGCGCCACCCGACGCGAGGCCAGGAACACTGAAGCTTTCTTT

j_gene: TRBJ2-7
v_gene: TRBV28
d_gene: TRBD1
abundance: .
CDR3aa: CATQTGAYEQYF
CDR3nt: TGTGCCACGCAGACAGGGGCCTACGAGCAGTACTTC

j_gene: TRBJ1-2
v_gene: TRBV5-1
d_gene: .
abundance: .
CDR3aa: CASSLGTGSPPYGYTF
CDR3nt: TGCGCCAGCAGCTTGGGGACGGGATCACCCCCTTATGGCTACACCTTC

j_gene: TRBJ2-1
v_gene: TRBV6-6
d_gene: .
abundance: .
CDR3aa: CASSFKGSLYNEQFF
CDR3nt: TGTGCCAGCAGTTTTAAAGGATCTCTCTACAATGAGCAGTTCTTC

j_gene: TRBJ1-2
v_gene: TRBV7-8
d_gene: .
abundance: few
CDR3aa: CASSDRNWGGYTF
CDR3nt: TGTGCCAGCAGCGACAGGAACTGGGGCGGCTACACCTTC

j_gene: TRBJ1-1
v_gene: TRBV2
d_gene: .
abundance: .
CDR3aa: CASSENWGTEAFF
CDR3nt: TGTGCCAGCAGTGAAAATTGGGGCACTGAAGCTTTCTTT

j_gene: TRBJ2-2
v_gene: TRBV27
d_gene: .
abundance: .
CDR3aa: CASSFAGLNTGELFF
CDR3nt: TGTGCCAGCAGTTTCGCCGGACTCAACACCGGGGAGCTGTTTTTT